The subject of this entry is one T cell receptor beta chain. This record comes from a study of blood T cell repertoires in COVID-19. The wider study: Acute and convalescent COVID-19 samples came from the United States, Italy and Spain. The analysed material was cDNA or gDNA that came from T cells, B-cell-depleted T cells, or PBMCs.

The germline CDR1 and CDR2 sequences are MGHRA and YSYEKL. The V segment lost 0 bases and the J segment 0 bases; nucleotides outside the gene matches: 5. CDR3 size: 16 residues. Original data processing: Estimation of nucleated cell counts was performed using reference gene primer amplification. Clones were read by immunoSEQ multiplex PCR, and TCRdb kept only the in-frame ones, dropping some. The V and J calls and the clone size are those of that table, but D and trimming were determined from the DNA. Of some 240,000 clones in the sample, around 80% are singletons; the top ten hold 1.4%. V usage is TRBV4-1 and J usage is TRBJ2-7; 7 positions match TRBD2. Input material: peripheral blood. The TCR sequence derives from a woman aged 40 to 50 who had recovered from COVID-19. The CDR3 here is CASSQDTSAYSYEQYF. CDR3 sequence (DNA): TGCGCCAGCAGCCAAGACACTAGCGCTTACTCCTACGAGCAGTACTTC.